This entry is about one T cell receptor beta chain. Its antigen is undetermined. Germline-derived CDR1 and CDR2 are SGDLS and YYNGEE. J gave up 3 bases and V 1 base, and 4 bases lay outside the gene matches. This CDR3 comprises 14 residues. The sample comes from a study of cytomegalovirus exposure and HLA in healthy donors. Study conclusions and caveats: Clonal expansion was found to be greater in HLA-associated TCR beta chains than in equally common others in a later analysis. As a later analysis showed, several of the most significant clusters appeared to be linked to common viral pathogens.

Amplification used 60 Vbeta primers and 13 Jbeta primers. TCRdb's table, derived via immunoSEQ multiplex PCR, lists solely in-frame clones and lacks some. The listing contains about 160,000 clones. Sequencing was carried out using PBMCs. The receptor was isolated from a woman aged 55-69 years in good health and CMV-seronegative. V is TRBV9 and J is TRBJ2-7, with 7 bases that match TRBD1. CDR3 sequence: CASSVRQGIYEQYF. The CDR3 coding sequence is TGTGCCAGCAGCGTAAGACAGGGTATCTACGAGCAGTACTTC.